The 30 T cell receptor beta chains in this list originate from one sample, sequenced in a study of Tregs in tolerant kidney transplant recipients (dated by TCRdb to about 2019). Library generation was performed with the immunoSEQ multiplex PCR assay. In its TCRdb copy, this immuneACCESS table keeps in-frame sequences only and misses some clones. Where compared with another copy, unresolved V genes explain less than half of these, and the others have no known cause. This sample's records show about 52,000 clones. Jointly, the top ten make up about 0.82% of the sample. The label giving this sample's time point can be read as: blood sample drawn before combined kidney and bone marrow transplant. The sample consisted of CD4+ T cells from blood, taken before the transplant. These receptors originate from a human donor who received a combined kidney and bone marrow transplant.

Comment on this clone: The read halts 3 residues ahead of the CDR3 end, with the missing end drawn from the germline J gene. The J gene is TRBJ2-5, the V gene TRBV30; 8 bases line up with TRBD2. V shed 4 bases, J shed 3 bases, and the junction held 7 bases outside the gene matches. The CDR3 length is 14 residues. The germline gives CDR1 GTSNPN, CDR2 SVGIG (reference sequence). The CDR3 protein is CAWKVGRGKETQYF. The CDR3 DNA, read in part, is TGTGCCTGGAAGGTCGGGAGGGGCAAAGAGACC.

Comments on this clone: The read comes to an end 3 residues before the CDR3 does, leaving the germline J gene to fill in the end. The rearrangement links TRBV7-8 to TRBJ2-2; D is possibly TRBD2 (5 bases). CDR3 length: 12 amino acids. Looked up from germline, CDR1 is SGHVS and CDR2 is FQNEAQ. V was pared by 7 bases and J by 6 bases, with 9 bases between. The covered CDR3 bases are TGTGCCAGCACCGAGAGGGCCGGGGAG. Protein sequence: CASTERAGE. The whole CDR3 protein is CASTERAGELFF.

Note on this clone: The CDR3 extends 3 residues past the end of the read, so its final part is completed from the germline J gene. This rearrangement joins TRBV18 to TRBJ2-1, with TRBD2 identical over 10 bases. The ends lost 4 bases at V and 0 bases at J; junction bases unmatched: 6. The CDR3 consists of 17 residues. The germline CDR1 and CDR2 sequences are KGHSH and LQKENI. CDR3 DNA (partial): TGTGCCAGCTCACGGACTAGCGGAGGGAGCTCCTACAATGAG. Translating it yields CASSRTSGGSSYNE. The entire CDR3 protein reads CASSRTSGGSSYNEQFF.

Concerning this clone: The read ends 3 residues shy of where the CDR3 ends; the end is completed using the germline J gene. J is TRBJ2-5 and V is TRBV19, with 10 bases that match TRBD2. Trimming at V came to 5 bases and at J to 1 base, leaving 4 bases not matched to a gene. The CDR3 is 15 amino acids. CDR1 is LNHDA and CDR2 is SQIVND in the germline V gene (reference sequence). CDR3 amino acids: CASSPWTSGQETQYF. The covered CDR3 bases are TGTGCCAGTAGTCCCTGGACTAGCGGCCAAGAGACC. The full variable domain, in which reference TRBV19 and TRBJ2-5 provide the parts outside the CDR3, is DGGITQSPKYLFRKEGQNVTLSCEQNLNHDAMYWYRQDPGQGLRLIYYSQIVNDFQKGDIAEGYSVSREKKESFPLTVTSAQKNPTAFYLCASSPWTSGQETQYFGPGTRLLVL.

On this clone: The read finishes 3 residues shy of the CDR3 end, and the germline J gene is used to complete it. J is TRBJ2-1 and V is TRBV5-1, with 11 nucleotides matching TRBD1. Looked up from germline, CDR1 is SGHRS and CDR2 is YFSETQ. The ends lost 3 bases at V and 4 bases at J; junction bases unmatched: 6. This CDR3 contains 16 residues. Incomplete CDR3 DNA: TGCGCCAGCAGCTACCCCGGGACAGGGGGTTACAATGAG. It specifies CASSYPGTGGYNE. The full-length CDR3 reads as CASSYPGTGGYNEQFF.

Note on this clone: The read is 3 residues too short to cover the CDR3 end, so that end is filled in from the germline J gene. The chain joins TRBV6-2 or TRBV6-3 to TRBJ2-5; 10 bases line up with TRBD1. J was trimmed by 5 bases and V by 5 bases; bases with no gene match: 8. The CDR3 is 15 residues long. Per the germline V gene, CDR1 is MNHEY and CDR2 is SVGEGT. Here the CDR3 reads CASSLGDRGRETQYF. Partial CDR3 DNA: TGTGCCAGCAGTCTCGGAGACAGGGGGCGTGAGACC.

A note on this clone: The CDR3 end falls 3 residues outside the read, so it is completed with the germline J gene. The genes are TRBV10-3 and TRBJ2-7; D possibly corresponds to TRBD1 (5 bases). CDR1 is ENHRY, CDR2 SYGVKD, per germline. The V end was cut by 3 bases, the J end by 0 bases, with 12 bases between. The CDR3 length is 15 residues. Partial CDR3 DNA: TGTGCCATCAGTGAATCGCAGGGAAGCTCCTACGAG. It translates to CAISESQGSSYE. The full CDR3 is CAISESQGSSYEQYF.

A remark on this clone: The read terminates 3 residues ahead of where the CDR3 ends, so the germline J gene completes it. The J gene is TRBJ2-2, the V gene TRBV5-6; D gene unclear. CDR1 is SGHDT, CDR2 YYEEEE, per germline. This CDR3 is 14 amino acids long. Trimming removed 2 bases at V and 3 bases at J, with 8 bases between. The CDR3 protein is CASSFNHYTGELFF. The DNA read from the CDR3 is TGTGCCAGCAGCTTTAACCACTACACCGGGGAG.

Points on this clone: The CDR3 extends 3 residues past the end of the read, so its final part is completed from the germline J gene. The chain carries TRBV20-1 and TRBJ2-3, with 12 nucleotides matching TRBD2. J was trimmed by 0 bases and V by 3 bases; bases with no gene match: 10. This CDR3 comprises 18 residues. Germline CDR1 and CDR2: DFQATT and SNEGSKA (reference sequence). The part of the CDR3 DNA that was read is TGCAGTGCTAGGAATATTGGACTAGCGGGACGTAGCACAGATACG. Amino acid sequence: CSARNIGLAGRSTDT. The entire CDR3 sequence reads CSARNIGLAGRSTDTQYF.

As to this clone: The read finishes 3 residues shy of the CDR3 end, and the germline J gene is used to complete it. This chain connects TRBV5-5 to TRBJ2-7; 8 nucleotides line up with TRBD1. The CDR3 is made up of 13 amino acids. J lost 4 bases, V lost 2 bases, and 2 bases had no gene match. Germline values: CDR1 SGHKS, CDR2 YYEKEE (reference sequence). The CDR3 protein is CASSFDRGYEQYF. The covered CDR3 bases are TGTGCCAGCAGCTTCGACAGGGGTTACGAG.

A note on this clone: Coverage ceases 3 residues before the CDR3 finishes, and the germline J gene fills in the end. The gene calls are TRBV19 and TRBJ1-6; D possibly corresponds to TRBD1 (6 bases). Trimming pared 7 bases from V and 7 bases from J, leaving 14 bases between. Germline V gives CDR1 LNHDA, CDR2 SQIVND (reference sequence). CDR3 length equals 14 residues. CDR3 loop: CASKPSQGNSPLHF. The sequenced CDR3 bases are TGTGCCAGTAAACCCTCGCAGGGGAATTCACCC.

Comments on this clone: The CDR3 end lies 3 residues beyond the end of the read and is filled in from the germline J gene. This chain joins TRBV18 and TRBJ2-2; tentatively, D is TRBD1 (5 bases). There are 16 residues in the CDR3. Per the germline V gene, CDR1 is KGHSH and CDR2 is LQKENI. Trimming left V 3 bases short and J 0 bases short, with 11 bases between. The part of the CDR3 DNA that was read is TGTGCCAGCTCACCCACCGACAGCCCGAACACCGGGGAG. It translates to CASSPTDSPNTGE. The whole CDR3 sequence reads CASSPTDSPNTGELFF.

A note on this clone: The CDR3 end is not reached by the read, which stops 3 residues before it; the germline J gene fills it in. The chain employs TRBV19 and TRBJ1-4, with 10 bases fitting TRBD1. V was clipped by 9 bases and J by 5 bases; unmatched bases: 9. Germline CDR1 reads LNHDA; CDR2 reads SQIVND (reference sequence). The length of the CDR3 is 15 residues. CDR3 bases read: TGTGCCAGCAGGGACAGGGGCGAAACCAATGAAAAA. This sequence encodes CASRDRGETNEK. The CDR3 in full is CASRDRGETNEKLFF.

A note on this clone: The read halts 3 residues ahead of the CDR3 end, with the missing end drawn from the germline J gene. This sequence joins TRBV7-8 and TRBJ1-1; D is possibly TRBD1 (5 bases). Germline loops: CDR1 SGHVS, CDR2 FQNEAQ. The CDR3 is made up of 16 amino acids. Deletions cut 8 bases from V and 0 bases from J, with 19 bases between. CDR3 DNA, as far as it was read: TGTGCCAGCCGTCGAGGGGCTGGCAGGGTGAACACTGAA. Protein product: CASRRGAGRVNTE. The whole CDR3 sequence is CASRRGAGRVNTEAFF.

The sequenced CDR3 bases are TGTGCCAGCAGCTTAGCGGTGACAAGCTCTGGAAACACC. Translating gives CASSLAVTSSGNT. The complete CDR3 protein is CASSLAVTSSGNTIYF. V usage is TRBV7-2 and J usage is TRBJ1-3; D is unresolved. The read gets to within 3 residues of the CDR3 end, and the germline J gene fills in the rest. Germline CDR1 and CDR2: SGHTA and FQGNSA. The length of the CDR3 is 16 residues. V shed 0 bases and J shed 0 bases, with 9 bases lying between them.

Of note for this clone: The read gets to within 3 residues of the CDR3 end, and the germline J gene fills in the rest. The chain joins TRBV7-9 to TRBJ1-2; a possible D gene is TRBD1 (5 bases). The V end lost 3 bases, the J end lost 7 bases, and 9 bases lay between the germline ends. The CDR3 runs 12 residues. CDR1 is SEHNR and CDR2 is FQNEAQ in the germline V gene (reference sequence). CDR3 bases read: TGTGCCAGCAGCTTCAGGGAATCTGGC. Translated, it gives CASSFRESG. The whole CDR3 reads CASSFRESGYTF.

The CDR3 reads CASSYVISGYTF. The sequenced CDR3 bases are TGTGCCAGCAGTTACGTAATATCTGGC. V is TRBV6-2 or TRBV6-3 and J is TRBJ1-2; no clear D. Read sequence stops 3 residues before the CDR3 end, and the germline J gene provides the missing end. This CDR3 has 12 residues. V dropped 2 bases and J dropped 7 bases, with 8 bases sitting between them. Germline values: CDR1 MNHEY, CDR2 SVGEGT.

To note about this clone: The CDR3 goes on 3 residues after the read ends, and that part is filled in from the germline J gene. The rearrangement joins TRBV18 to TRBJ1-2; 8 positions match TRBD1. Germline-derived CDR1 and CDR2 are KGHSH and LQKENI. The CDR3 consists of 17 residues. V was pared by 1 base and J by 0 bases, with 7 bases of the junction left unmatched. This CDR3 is CASSPLQGQGTNYGYTF. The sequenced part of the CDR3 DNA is TGTGCCAGCTCACCACTTCAAGGACAGGGAACTAACTATGGC.

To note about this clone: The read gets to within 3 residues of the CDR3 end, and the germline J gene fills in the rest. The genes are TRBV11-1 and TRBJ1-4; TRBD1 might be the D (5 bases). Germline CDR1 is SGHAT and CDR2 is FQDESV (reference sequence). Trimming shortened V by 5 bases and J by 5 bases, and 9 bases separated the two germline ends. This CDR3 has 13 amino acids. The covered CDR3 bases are TGTGCCAGCAGCCGACAGCTAAATGAAAAA. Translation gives CASSRQLNEK. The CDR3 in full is CASSRQLNEKLFF.

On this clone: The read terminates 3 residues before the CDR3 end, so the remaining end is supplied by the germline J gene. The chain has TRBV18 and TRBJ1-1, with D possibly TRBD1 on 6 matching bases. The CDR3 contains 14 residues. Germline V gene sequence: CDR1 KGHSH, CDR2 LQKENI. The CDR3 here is CASSPTTGSETAFF. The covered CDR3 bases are TGTGCCAGCTCACCCACGACAGGATCCGAAACA.

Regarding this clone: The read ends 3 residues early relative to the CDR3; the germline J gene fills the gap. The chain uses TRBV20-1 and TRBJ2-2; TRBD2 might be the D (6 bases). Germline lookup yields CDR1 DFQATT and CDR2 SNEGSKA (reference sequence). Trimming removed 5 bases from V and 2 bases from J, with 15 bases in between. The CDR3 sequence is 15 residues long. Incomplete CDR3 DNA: TGCAGTGCTCCAGCCGGAGGGGTAAACACCGGGGAG. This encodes CSAPAGGVNTGE. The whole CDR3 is CSAPAGGVNTGELFF.

The sequenced CDR3 bases are TGTGCCAGCAGCTTATTAGGGTTCGGCGCAGATACG. This encodes CASSLLGFGADT. The entire CDR3 reads CASSLLGFGADTQYF. The chain uses TRBV7-7 and TRBJ2-3; D is ambiguous. The read stops 3 residues short of the end of the CDR3; the missing end is completed from the germline J gene. Germline-derived CDR1 and CDR2 are SSHAT and FNYEAQ (reference sequence). Trimming removed 2 bases at V and 4 bases at J, with 13 bases between. CDR3 size: 15 residues.

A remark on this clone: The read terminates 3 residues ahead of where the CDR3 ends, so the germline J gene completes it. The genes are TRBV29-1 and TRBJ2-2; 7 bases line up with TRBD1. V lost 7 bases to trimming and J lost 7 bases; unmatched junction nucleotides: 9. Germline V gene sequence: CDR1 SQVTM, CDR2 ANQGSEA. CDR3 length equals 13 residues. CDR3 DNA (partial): TGCAGCGCTGGACAGGTTCTCAGCGGGGAG. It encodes CSAGQVLSGE. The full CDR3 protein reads CSAGQVLSGELFF.

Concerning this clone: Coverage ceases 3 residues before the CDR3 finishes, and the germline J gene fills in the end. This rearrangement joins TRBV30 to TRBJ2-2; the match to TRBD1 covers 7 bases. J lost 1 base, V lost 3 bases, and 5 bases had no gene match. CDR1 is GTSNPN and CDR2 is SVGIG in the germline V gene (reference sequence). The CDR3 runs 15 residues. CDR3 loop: CAWSPRDRNTGELFF. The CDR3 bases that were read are TGTGCCTGGAGCCCCCGGGACAGGAACACCGGGGAG.

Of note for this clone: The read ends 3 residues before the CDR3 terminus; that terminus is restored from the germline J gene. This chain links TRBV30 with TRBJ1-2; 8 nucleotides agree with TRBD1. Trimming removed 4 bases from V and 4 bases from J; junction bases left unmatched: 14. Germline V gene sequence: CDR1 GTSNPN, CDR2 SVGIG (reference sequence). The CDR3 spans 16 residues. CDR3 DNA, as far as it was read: TGTGCCTGGACGGAACCGGGACAGGCATCGACCTATGGC. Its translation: CAWTEPGQASTYG. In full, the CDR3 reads CAWTEPGQASTYGYTF.

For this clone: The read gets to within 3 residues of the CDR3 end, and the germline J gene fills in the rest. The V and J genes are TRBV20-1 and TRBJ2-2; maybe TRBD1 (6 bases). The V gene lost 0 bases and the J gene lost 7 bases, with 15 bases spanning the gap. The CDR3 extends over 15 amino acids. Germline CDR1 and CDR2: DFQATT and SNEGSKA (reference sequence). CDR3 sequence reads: CSARDPGHRDGELFF. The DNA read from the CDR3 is TGCAGTGCTAGAGATCCGGGACACCGGGACGGGGAG.

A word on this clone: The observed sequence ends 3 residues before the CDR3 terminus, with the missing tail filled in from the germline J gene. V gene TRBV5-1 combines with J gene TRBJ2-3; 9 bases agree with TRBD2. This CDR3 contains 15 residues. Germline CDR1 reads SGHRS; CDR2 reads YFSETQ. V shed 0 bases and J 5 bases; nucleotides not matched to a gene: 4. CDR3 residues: CASSLVVAGVDTQYF. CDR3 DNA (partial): TGCGCCAGCAGCTTGGTCGTAGCGGGGGTAGATACG.

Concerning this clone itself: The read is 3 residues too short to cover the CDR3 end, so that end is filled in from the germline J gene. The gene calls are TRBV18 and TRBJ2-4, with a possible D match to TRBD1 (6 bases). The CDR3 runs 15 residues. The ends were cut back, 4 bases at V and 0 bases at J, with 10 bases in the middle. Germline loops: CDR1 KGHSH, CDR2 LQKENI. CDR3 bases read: TGTGCCAGCTCACGGACAGAGGGAGCCAAAAACATT. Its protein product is CASSRTEGAKNI. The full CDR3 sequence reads CASSRTEGAKNIQYF.

Incomplete CDR3 DNA: TGCGCCAGCAGCTTGGGGCTAGCGGGAATGAACACCGGGGAG. Its protein is CASSLGLAGMNTGE. Given in full, the CDR3 is CASSLGLAGMNTGELFF. The J gene is TRBJ2-2, the V gene TRBV5-1; 9 nucleotides line up with TRBD2. The observed sequence ends 3 residues before the CDR3 terminus, with the missing tail filled in from the germline J gene. Trimming cost V 0 bases and J 1 base; bases outside gene matches: 4. The V gene's germline CDR1 is SGHRS and CDR2 YFSETQ. The CDR3 extends over 17 amino acids.

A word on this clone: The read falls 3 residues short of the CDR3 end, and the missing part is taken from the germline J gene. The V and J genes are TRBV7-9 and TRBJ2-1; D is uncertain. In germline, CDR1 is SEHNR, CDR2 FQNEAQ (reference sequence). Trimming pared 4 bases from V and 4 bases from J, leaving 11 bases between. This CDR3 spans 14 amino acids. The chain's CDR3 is CASSSPPSYNEQFF. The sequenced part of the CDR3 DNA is TGTGCCAGCAGCTCGCCACCCAGTTACAATGAG.